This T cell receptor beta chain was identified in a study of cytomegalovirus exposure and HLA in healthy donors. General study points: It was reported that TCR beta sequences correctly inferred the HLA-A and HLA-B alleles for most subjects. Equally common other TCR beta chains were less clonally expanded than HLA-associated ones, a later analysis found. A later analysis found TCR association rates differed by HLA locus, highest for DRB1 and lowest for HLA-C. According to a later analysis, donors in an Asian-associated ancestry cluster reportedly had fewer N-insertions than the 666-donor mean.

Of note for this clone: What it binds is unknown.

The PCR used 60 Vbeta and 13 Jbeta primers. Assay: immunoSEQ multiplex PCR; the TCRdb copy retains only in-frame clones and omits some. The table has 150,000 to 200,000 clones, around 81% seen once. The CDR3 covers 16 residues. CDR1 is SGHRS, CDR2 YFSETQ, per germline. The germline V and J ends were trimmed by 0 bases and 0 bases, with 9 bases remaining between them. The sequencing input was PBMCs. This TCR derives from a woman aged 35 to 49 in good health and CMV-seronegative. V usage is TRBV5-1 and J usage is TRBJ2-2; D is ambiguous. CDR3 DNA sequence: TGCGCCAGCAGCTTGGGCCTACAGCCGAACACCGGGGAGCTGTTTTTT. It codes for CASSLGLQPNTGELFF.